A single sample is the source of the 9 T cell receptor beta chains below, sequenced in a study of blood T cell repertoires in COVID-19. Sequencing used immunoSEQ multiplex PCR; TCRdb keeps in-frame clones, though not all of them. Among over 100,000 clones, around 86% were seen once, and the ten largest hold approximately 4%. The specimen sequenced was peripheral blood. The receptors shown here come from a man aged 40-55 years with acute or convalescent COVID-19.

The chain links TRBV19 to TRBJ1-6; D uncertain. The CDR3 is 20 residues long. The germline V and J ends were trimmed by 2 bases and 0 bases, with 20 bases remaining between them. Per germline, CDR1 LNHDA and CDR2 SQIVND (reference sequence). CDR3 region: CASSIRLQRVSSSYNSPLHF. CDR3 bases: TGTGCCAGTAGTATAAGGCTACAGCGGGTTTCGAGCTCCTATAATTCACCCCTCCACTTT.

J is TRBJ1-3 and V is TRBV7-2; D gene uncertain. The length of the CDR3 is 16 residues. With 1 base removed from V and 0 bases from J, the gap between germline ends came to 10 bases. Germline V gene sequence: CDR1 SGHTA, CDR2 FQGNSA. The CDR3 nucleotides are TGTGCCAGCAGCTTAGGAGAGTCGTACTCTGGAAACACCATATATTTT. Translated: CASSLGESYSGNTIYF.

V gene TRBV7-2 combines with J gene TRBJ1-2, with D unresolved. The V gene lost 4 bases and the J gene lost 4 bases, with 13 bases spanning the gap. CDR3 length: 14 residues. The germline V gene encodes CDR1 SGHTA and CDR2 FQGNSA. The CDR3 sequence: CASSSRPGGYGYTF. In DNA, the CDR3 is TGTGCCAGCAGCTCCCGGCCAGGTGGCTATGGCTACACCTTC.

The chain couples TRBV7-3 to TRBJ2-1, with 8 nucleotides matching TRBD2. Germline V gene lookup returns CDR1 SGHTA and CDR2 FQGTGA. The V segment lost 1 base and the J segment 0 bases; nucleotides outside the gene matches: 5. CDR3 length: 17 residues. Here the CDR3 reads CASSLRVAGNSYNEQFF. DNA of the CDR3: TGTGCCAGCAGCTTAAGGGTAGCGGGGAACTCCTACAATGAGCAGTTCTTC.

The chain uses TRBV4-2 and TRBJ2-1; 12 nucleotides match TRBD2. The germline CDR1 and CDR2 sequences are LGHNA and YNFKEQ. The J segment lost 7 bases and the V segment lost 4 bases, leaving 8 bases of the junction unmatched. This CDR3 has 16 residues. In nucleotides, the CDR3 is TGTGCCAGCAGCCTTCTAGCGGGGGGGCTCTGGAATGAGCAGTTCTTC. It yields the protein CASSLLAGGLWNEQFF.

CDR3 coding DNA: TGTGCCAGCAGTGAGGCCAACACCTACGAGCAGTACTTC. Amino acid sequence: CASSEANTYEQYF. This chain links TRBV2 with TRBJ2-7; D is uncertain. Between the trimmed V and J ends, which lost 3 bases and 2 bases, there was a span of 8 bases. From germline, CDR1 is SNHLY and CDR2 FYNNEI. The CDR3 runs 13 residues.

The CDR3: CASSPDTGNSNEKLFF. The CDR3 DNA follows: TGCGCCAGCAGCCCAGATACGGGGAATTCTAATGAAAAACTGTTTTTT. The V gene is TRBV4-3, the J gene TRBJ1-4; D is unclear. Germline CDR1 reads LGHNA; CDR2 reads YSLEER. Trimming took 4 bases from V and 3 from J, leaving 15 bases between them. The CDR3 sequence is 16 residues long.

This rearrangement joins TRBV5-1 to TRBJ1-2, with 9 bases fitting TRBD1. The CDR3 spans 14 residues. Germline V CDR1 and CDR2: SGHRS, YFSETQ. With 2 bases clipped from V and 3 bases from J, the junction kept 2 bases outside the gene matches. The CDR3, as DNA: TGCGCCAGCAGCTTCCGACAGGGGGACTATGGCTACACCTTC. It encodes CASSFRQGDYGYTF.

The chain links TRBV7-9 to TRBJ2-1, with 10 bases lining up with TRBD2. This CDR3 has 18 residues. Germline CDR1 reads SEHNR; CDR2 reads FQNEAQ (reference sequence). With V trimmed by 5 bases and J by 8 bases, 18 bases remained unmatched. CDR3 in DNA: TGTGCCAGCAGCCCTATCTCTGGGCTAGCGGGGGATATCGATGAGCAGTTCTTC. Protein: CASSPISGLAGDIDEQFF.